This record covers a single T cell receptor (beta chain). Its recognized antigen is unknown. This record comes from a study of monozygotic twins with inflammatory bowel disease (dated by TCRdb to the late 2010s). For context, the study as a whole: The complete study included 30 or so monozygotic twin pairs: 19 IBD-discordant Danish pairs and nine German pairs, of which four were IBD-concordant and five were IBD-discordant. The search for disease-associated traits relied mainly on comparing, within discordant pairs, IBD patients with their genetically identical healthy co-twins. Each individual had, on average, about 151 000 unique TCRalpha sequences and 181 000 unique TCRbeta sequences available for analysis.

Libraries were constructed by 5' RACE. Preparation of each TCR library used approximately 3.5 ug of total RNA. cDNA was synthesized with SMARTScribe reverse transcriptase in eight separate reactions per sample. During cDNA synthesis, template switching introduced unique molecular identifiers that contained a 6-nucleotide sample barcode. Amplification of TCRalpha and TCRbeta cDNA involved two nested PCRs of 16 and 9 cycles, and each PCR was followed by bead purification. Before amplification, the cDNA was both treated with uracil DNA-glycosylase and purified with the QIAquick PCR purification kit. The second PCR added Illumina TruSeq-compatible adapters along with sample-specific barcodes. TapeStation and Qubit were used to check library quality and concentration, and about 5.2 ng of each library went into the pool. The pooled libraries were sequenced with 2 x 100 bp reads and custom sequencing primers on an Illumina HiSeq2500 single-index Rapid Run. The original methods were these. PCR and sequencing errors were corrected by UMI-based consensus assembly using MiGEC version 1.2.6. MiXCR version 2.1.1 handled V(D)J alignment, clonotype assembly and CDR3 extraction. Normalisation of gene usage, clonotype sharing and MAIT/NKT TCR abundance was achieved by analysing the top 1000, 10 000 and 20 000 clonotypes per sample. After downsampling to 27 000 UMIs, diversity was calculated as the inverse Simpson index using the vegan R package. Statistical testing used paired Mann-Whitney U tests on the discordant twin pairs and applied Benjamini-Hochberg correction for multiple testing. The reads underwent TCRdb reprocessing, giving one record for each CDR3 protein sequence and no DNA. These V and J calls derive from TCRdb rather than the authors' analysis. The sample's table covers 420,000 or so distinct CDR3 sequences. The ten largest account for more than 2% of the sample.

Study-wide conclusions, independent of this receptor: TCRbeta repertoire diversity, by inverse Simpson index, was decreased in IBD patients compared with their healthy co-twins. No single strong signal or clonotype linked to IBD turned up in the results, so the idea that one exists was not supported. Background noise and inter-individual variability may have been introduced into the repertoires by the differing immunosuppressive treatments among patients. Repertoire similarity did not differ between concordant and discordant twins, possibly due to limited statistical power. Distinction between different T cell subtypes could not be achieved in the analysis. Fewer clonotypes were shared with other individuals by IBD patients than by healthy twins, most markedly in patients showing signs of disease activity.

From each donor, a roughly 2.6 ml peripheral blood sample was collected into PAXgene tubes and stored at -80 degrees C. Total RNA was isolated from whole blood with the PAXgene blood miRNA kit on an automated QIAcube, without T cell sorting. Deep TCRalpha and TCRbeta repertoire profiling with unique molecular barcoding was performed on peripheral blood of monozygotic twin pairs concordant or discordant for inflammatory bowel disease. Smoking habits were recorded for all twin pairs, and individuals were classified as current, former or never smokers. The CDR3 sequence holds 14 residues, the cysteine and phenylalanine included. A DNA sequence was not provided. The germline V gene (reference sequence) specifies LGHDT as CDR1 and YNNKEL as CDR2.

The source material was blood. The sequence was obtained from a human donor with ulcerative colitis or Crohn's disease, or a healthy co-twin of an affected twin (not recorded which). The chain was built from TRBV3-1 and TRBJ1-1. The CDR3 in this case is CASSPARMNTEAFF.